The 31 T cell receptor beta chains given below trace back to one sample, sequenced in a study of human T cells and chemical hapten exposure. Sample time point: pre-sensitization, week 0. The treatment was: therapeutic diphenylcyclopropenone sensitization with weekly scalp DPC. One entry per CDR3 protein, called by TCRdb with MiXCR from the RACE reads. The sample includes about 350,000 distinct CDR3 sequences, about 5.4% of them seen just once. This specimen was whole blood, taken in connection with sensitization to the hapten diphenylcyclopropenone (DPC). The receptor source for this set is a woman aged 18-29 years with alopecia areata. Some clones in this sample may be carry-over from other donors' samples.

CDR3 loop: CSAPRVDSNQPQHF. Here the CDR3 DNA reads TGCAGTGCCCCTAGGGTAGATAGCAATCAGCCCCAGCATTTT. This chain connects TRBV20-1 to TRBJ1-5; unclear D gene. The germline V gene encodes CDR1 DFQATT and CDR2 SNEGSKA (reference sequence). CDR3 length equals 14 residues. Trimming stripped 6 bases from V and 0 bases from J, with 12 bases between.

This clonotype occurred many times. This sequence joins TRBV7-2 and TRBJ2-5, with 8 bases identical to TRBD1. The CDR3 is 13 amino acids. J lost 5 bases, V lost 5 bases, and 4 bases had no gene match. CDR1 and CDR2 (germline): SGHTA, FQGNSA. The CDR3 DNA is TGTGCCAGCAGCCCGGACAGGGCTGAGACCCAGTACTTC. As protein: CASSPDRAETQYF.

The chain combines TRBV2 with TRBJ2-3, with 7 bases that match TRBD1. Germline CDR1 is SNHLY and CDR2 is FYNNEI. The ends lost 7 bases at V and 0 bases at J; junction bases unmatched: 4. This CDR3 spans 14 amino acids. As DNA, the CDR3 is TGTGCCAGCATGGGGACAGCTAGCACAGATACGCAGTATTTT. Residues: CASMGTASTDTQYF.

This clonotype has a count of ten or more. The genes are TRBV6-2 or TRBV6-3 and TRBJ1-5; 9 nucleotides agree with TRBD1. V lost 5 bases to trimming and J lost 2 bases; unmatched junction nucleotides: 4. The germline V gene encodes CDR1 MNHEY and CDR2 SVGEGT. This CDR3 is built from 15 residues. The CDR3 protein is CASSAQGAGNQPQHF. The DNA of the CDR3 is TGTGCCAGCAGTGCACAGGGGGCGGGCAATCAGCCCCAGCATTTT.

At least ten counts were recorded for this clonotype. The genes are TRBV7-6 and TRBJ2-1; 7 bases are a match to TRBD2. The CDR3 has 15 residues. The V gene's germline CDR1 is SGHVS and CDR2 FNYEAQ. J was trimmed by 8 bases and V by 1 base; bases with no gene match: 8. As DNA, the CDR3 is TGTGCCAGCAGCTTAGGGGGGACTATCCCTTATGAGCAGTTCTTC. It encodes CASSLGGTIPYEQFF. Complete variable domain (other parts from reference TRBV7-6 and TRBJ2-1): GAGVSQSPRYKVTKRGQDVALRCDPISGHVSLYWYRQALGQGPEFLTYFNYEAQQDKSGLPNDRFSAERPEGSISTLTIQRTEQRDSAMYRCASSLGGTIPYEQFFGPGTRLTVL.

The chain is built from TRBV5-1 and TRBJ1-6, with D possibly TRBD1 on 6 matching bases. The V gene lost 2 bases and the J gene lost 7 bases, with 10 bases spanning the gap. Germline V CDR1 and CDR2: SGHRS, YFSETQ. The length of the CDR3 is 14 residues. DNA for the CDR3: TGCGCCAGCAGCTTCTCGGACAGCAATTCACCCCTCCACTTT. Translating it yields CASSFSDSNSPLHF.

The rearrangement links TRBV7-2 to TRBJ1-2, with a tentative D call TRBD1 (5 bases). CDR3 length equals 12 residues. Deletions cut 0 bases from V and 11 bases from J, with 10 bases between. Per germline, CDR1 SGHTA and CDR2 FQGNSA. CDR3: CASSLARGTYTF. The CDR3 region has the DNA TGTGCCAGCAGCTTAGCGAGGGGAACTTACACCTTC.

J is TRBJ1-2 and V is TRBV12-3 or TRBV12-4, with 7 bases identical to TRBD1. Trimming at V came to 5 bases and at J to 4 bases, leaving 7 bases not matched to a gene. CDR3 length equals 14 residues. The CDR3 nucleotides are TGTGCCAGCAGTAAGGACAGGCCCCTCTATGGCTACACCTTC. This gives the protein CASSKDRPLYGYTF.

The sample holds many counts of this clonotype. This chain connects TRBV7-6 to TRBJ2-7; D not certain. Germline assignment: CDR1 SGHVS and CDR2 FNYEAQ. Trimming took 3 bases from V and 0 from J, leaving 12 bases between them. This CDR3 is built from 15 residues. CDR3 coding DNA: TGTGCCAGCAGCTTGGGCCAGGCCAGCTCCTACGAGCAGTACTTC. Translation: CASSLGQASSYEQYF.

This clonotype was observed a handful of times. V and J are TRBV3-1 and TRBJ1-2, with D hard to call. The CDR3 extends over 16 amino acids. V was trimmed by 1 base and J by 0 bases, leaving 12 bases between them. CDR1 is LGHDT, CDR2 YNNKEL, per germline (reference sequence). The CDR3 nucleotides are TGTGCCAGCAGCCAAGTTTCGGGATTCACTAACTATGGCTACACCTTC. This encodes CASSQVSGFTNYGYTF.

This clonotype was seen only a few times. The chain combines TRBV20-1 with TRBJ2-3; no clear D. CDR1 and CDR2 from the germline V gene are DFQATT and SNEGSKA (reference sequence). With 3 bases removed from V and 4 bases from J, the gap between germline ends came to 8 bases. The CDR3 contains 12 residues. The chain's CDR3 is CSASPSSDTQYF. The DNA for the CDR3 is TGCAGTGCTAGTCCTTCGTCAGATACGCAGTATTTT.

The CDR3 sequence is CSASGELINTEAFF. The CDR3 DNA follows: TGCAGTGCTAGCGGTGAACTTATCAACACTGAAGCTTTCTTT. The chain is built from TRBV20-1 and TRBJ1-1, with unresolved D. The CDR3 runs to 14 residues. The germline V gene has CDR1 DFQATT and CDR2 SNEGSKA (reference sequence). Trimming shortened V by 3 bases and J by 2 bases, and 13 bases separated the two germline ends.

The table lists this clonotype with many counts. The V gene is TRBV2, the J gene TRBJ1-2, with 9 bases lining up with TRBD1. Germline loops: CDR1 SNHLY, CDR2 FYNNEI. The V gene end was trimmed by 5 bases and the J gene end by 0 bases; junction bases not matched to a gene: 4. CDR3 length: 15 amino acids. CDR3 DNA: TGTGCCAGCAGTCGGACAGGGGACCCTAACTATGGCTACACCTTC. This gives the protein CASSRTGDPNYGYTF.

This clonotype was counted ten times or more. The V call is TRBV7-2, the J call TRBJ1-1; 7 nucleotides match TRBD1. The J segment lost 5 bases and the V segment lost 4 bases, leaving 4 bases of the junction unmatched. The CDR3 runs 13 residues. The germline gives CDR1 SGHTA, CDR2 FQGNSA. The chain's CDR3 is CASSSQQGTEAFF. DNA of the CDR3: TGTGCCAGCAGCTCACAACAGGGGACTGAAGCTTTCTTT.

This CDR3 reads CASSPPPWMNTEAFF. CDR3 DNA: TGTGCCAGCAGCCCCCCTCCCTGGATGAACACTGAAGCTTTCTTT. The chain joins TRBV6-2 or TRBV6-3 to TRBJ1-1; D is unresolved. V was cut by 6 bases and J by 0 bases, with 14 bases left in between. Germline V CDR1 and CDR2: MNHEY, SVGEGT. There are 15 residues in the CDR3.

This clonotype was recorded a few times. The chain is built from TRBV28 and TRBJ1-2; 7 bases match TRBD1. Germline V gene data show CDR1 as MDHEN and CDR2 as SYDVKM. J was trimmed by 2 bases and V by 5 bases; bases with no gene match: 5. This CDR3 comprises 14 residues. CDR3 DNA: TGTGCCAGCAGTATTTCACAGGGGAACTATGGCTACACCTTC. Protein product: CASSISQGNYGYTF.

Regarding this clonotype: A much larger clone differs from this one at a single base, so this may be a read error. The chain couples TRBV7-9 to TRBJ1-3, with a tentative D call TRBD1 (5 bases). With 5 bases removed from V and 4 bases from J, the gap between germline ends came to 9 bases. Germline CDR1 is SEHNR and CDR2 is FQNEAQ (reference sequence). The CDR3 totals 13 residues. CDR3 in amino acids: CASSRRDGNTIYF. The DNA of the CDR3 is TGTGCCAGCAGCCGGAGGGACGGAAACACCATATATTTT.

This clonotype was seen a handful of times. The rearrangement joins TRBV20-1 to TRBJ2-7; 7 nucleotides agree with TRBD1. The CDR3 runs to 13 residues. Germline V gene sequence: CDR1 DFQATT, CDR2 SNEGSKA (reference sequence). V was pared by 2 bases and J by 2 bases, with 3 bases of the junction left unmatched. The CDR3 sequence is CSARRQGTYEQYF. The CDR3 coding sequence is TGCAGTGCTAGAAGACAGGGAACCTACGAGCAGTACTTC.

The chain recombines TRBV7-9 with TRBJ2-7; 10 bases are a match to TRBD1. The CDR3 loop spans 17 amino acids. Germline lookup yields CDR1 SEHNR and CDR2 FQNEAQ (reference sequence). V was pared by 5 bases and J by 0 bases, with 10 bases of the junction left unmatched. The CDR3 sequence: CASSDQPGQGISYEQYF. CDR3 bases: TGTGCCAGCAGCGATCAACCGGGACAGGGGATCTCCTACGAGCAGTACTTC.

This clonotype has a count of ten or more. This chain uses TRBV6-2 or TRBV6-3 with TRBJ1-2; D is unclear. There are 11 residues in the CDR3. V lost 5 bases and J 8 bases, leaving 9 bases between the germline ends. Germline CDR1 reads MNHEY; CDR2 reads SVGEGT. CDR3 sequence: CASSQGQGYTF. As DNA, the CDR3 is TGTGCCAGCAGTCAAGGGCAAGGCTACACCTTC.

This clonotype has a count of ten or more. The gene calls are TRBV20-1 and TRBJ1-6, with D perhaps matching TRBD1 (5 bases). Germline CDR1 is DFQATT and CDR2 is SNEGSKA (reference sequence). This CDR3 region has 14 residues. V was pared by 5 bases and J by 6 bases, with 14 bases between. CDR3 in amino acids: CSAGKTRGNSPLHF. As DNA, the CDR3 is TGCAGTGCTGGAAAGACAAGGGGTAATTCACCCCTCCACTTT.

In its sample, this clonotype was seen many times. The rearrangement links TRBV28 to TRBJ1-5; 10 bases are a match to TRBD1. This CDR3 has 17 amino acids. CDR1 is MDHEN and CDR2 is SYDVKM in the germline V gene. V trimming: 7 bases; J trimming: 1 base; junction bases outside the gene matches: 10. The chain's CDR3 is CASTLGQGIFSNQPQHF. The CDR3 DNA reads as TGTGCCAGCACCCTGGGACAGGGGATATTCAGCAATCAGCCCCAGCATTTT.

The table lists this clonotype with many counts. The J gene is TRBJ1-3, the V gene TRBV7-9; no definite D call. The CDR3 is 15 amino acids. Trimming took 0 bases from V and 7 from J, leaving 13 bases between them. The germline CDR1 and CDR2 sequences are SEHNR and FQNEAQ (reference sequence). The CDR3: CASSLAGRERNTIYF. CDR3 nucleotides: TGTGCCAGCAGCTTAGCGGGGAGGGAACGGAACACCATATATTTT.

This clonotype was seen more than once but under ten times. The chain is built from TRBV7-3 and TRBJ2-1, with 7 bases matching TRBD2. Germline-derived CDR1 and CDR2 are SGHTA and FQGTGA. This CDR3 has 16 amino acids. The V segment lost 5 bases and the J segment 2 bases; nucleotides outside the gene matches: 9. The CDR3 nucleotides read TGTGCCAGCAGCCCAAAGGCGGGGGTCGCCTACAATGAGCAGTTCTTC. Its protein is CASSPKAGVAYNEQFF.

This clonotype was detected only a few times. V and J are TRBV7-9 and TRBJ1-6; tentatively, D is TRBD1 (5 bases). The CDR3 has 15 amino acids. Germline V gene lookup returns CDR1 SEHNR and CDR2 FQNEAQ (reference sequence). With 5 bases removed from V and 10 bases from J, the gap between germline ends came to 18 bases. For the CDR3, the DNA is TGTGCCAGCAGCCCCCTGGCAGGGCTGAGGTCACCCCTCCACTTT. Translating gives CASSPLAGLRSPLHF.

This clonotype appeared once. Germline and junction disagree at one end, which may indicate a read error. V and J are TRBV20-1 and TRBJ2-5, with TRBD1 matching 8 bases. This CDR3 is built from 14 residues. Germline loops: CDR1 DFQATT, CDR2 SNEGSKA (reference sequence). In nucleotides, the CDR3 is TGCAGTGCGAGAGGACAGGGAGTCATGGAGACCCAGTACTTC. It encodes CSARGQGVMETQYF.

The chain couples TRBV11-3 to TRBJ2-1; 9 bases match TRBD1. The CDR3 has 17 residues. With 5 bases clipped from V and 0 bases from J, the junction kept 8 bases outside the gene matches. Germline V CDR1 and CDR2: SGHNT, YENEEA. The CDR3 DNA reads TGTGCCAGCAGCCCTAGGACAGGGGTAAGCTCCTACAATGAGCAGTTCTTC. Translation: CASSPRTGVSSYNEQFF. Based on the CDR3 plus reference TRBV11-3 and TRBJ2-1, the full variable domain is EAGVVQSPRYKIIEKKQPVAFWCNPISGHNTLYWYLQNLGQGPELLIRYENEEAVDDSQLPKDRFSAERLKGVDSTLKIQPAELGDSAVYLCASSPRTGVSSYNEQFFGPGTRLTVL.

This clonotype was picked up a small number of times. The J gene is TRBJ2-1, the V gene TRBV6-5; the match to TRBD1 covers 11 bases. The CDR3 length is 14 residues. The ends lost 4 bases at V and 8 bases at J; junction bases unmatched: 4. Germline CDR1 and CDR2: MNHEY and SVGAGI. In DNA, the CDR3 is TGTGCCAGCAGTTGGGGACAGGGGGAGGATGAGCAGTTCTTC. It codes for CASSWGQGEDEQFF.

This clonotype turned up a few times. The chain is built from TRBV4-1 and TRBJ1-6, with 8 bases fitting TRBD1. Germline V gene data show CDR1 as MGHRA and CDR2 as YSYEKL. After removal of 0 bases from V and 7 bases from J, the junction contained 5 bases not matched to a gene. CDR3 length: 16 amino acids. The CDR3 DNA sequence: TGCGCCAGCAGCCAAGAGACAGGGGTGGGGAATTCACCCCTCCACTTT. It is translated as CASSQETGVGNSPLHF.

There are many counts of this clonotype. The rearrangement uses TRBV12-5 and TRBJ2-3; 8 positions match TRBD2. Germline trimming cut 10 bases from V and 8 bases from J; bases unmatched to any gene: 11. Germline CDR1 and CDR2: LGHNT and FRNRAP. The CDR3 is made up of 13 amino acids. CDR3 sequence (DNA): TGTGCTACCACATCGGGGGGGCAGATTACGCAGTATTTT. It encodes CATTSGGQITQYF. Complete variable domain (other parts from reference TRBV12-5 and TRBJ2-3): DARVTQTPRHKVTEMGQEVTMRCQPILGHNTVFWYRQTMMQGLELLAYFRNRAPLDDSGMPKDRFSAEMPDATLATLKIQPSEPRDSAVYFCATTSGGQITQYFGPGTRLTVL.

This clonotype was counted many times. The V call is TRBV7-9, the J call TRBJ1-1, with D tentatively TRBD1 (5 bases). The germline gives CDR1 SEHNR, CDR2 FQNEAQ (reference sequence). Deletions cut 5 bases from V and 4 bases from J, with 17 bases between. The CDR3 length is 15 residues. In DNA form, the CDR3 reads TGTGCCAGCAGCCTAGGAGGGCAGGGCGTCACTGAAGCTTTCTTT. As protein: CASSLGGQGVTEAFF.